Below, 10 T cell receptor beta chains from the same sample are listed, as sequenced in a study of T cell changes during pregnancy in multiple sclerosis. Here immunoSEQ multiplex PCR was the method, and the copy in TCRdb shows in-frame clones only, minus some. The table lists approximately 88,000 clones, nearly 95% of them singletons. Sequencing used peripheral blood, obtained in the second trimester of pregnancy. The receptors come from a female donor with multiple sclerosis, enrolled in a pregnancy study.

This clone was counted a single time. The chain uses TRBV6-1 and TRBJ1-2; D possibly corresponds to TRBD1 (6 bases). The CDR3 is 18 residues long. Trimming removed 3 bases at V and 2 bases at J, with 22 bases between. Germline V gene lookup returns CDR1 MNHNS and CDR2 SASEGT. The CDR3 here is CASSDPRGGSELNYGYTF. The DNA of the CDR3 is TGTGCCAGCAGTGACCCGAGGGGGGGCAGTGAATTAAACTATGGCTACACCTTC.

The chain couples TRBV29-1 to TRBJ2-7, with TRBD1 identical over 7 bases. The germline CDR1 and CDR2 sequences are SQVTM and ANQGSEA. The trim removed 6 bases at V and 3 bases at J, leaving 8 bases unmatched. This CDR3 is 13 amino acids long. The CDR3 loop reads CSVRDRNFYEQYF. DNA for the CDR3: TGCAGCGTCCGGGACAGAAACTTCTACGAGCAGTACTTC.

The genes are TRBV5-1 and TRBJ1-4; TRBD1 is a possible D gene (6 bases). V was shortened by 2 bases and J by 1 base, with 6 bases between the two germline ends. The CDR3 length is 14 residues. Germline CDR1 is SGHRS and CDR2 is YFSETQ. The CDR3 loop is CASSLQGTNEKLFF. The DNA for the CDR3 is TGCGCCAGCAGCTTACAGGGAACTAATGAAAAACTGTTTTTT.

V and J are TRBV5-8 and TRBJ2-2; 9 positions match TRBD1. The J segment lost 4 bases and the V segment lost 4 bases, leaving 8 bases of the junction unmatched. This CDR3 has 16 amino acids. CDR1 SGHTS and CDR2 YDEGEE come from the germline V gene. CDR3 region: CASSQTNRGPTGELFF. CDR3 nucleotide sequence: TGTGCCAGCAGCCAGACGAACAGGGGGCCCACCGGGGAGCTGTTTTTT.

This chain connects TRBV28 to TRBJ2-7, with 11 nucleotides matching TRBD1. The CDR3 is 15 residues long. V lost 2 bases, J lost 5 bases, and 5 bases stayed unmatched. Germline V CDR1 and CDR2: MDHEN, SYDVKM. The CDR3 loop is CASSLGQGAGHEQYF. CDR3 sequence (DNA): TGTGCCAGCAGTTTAGGACAGGGGGCTGGGCACGAGCAGTACTTC.

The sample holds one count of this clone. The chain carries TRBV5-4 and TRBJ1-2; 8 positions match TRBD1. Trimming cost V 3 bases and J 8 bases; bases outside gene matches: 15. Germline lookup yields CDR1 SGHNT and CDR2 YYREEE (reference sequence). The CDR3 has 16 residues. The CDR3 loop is CASSSWDRRRSIGYTF. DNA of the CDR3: TGTGCCAGCAGCTCTTGGGACAGGCGAAGATCTATCGGCTACACCTTC.

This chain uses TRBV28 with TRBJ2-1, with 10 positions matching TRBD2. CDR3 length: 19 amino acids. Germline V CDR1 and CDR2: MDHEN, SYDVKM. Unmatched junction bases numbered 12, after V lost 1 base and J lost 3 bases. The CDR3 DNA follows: TGTGCCAGCAGTTTATACCCCTATTGGACTAGCGGTAACTACAATGAGCAGTTCTTC. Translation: CASSLYPYWTSGNYNEQFF.

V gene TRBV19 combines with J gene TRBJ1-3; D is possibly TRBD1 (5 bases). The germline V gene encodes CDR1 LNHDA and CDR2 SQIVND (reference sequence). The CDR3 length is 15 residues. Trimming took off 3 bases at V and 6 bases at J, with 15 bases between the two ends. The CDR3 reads CASSIRRQLVNTIYF. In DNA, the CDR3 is TGTGCCAGTAGTATTCGTCGACAGCTAGTAAACACCATATATTTT.

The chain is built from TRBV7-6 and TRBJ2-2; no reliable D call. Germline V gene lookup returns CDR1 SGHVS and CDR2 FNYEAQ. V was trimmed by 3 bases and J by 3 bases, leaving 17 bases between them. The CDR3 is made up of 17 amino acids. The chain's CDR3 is CASSLARRHNDTGELFF. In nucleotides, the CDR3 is TGTGCCAGCAGCTTGGCCAGGCGCCATAACGACACCGGGGAGCTGTTTTTT.

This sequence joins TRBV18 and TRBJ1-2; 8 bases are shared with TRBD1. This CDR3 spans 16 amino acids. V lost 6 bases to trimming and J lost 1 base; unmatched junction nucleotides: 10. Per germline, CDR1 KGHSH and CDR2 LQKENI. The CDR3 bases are TGTGCCAGCTCCCCCGGACAGGGACCCAATAACTATGGCTACACCTTC. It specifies CASSPGQGPNNYGYTF.